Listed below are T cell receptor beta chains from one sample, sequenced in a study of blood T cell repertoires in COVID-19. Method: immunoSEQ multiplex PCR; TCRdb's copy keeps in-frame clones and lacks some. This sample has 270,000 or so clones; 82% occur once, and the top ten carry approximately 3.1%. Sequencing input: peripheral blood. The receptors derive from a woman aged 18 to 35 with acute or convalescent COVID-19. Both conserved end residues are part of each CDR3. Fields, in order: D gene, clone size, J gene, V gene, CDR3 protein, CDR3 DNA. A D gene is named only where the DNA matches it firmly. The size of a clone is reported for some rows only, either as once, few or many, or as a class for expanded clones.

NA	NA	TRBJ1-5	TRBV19	CASSQGTPFNQPQHF	TGTGCCAGTAGCCAGGGGACCCCGTTCAATCAGCCCCAGCATTTT
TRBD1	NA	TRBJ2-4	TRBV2	CASSEAGTGRSLNIQYF	TGTGCCAGCAGTGAGGCCGGGACAGGGCGTTCGTTGAACATTCAGTACTTC
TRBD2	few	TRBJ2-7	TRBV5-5	CASSTTSGSYEQYF	TGTGCCAGCAGCACCACTAGCGGGAGCTACGAGCAGTACTTC
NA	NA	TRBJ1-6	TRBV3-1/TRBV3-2	CASSGSSYNSPLHF	TGTGCCAGCAGCGGGAGCTCCTATAATTCACCCCTCCACTTT
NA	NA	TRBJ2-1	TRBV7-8	CASSRGVSDEQFF	TGTGCCAGCAGCCGAGGAGTATCCGATGAGCAGTTCTTC
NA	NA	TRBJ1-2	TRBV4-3	CASSLEPGGGYGYTF	TGCGCCAGCAGCCTAGAACCGGGGGGTGGCTATGGCTACACCTTC
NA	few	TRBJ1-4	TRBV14	CASSTRQAGSEKLFF	TGTGCCAGCAGCACACGACAGGCTGGAAGTGAAAAACTGTTTTTT
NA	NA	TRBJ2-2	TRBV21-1	CASSSDSNTGELFF	TGTGCCAGCAGCAGCGACTCCAACACCGGGGAGCTGTTTTTT
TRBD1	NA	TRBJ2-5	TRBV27	CASSDDRGETQYF	TGTGCCAGCAGTGACGACAGGGGGGAGACCCAGTACTTC
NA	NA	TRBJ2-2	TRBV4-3	CASSQAEPVTGELFF	TGCGCCAGCAGCCAAGCCGAGCCCGTGACCGGGGAGCTGTTTTTT
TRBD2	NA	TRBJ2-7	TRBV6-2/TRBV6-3	CASSYSLRDYNYEQYF	TGTGCCAGCAGTTACTCGTTACGGGACTACAACTACGAGCAGTACTTC
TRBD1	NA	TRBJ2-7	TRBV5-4	CASSLSSDRVLYEQYF	TGTGCCAGCAGCTTGAGTAGTGACAGGGTCCTCTACGAGCAGTACTTC
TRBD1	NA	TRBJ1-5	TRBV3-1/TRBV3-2	CASSHGRDRGPRGQPQHF	TGTGCCAGCAGTCACGGCCGGGACAGGGGGCCCCGGGGTCAGCCCCAGCATTTT
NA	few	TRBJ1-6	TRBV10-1	CASSAGPNSPLHF	TGCGCCAGCAGTGCGGGTCCTAATTCACCCCTCCACTTT
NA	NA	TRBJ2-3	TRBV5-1	CASSLAAGNTQYF	TGCGCCAGCAGCTTGGCCGCAGGGAACACGCAGTATTTT
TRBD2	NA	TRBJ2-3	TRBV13	CASSLSVTSGPGQYF	TGTGCCAGCAGCTTATCCGTGACTAGCGGACCCGGCCAGTATTTT
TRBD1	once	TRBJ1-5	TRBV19	CASSRLNRGDQPQHF	TGTGCCAGTAGCCGATTAAACAGGGGAGATCAGCCCCAGCATTTT
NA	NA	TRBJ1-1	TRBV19	CASSIRDKNTEAFF	TGTGCCAGTAGTATACGTGACAAGAACACTGAAGCTTTCTTT
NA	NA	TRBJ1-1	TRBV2	CASGKDRGTEAFF	TGTGCCAGCGGAAAGGACAGAGGAACTGAAGCTTTCTTT
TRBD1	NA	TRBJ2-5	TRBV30	CAWNAAEAGGRETQYF	TGTGCCTGGAACGCCGCAGAGGCAGGGGGTAGGGAGACCCAGTACTTC
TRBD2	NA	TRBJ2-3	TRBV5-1	CASSPRGGTSGDTQYF	TGCGCCAGCAGCCCTAGAGGGGGGACTAGTGGCGATACGCAGTATTTT
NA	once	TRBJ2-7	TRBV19	CASSNVWTELATHEQYF	TGTGCCAGTAGTAATGTTTGGACAGAACTGGCGACTCACGAGCAGTACTTC
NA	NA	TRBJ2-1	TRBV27	CASSFSLASYNEQFF	TGTGCCAGCAGTTTTAGCCTAGCGTCCTACAATGAGCAGTTCTTC
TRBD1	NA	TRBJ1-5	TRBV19	CASATGGGTGNQPQHF	TGTGCCAGTGCGACAGGGGGGGGGACGGGCAATCAGCCCCAGCATTTT
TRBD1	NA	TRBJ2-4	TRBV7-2	CASSSRWGPGQGTKNIQYF	TGTGCCAGCAGCTCCCGATGGGGACCGGGACAGGGTACCAAAAACATTCAGTACTTC
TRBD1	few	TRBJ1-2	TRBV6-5	CASRTGLSFGYTF	TGTGCCTCCCGGACAGGATTATCCTTTGGCTACACCTTC
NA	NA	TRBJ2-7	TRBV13	CASSLVGLSEQYF	TGTGCCAGCAGCTTAGTGGGACTTTCCGAGCAGTACTTC
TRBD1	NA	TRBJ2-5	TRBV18	CASSPDRVIETQYF	TGTGCCAGCTCTCCTGACAGGGTTATAGAGACCCAGTACTTC